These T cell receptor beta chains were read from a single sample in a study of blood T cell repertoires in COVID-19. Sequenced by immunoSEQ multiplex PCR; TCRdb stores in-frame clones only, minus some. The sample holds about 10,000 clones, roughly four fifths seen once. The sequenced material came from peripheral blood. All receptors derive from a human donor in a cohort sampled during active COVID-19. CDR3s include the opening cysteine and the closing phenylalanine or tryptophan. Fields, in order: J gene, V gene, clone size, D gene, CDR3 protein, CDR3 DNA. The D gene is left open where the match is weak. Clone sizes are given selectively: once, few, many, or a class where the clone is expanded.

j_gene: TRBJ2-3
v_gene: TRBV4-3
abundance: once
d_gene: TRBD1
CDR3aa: CASSQTDRGDTQYF
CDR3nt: TGCGCCAGCAGCCAAACGGACAGGGGGGATACGCAGTATTTT

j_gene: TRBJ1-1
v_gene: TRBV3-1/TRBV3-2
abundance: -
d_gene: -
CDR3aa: CASSQGDSGLMNTEAFF
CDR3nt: TGTGCCAGCAGCCAAGGAGACTCTGGACTAATGAACACTGAAGCTTTCTTT

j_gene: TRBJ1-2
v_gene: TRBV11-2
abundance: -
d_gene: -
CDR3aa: CASSLDIESGGDGYTF
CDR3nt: TGTGCCAGCAGCTTAGATATTGAATCTGGGGGGGACGGCTACACCTTC

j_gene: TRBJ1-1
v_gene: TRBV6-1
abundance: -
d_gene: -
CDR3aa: CASSEAIARGNTEAFF
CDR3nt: TGTGCCAGCAGTGAAGCGATTGCCAGGGGAAACACTGAAGCTTTCTTT

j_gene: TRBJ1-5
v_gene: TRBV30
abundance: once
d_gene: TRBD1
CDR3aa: CAWSLWTGSNQPQHF
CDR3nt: TGTGCCTGGAGTTTATGGACAGGTAGCAATCAGCCCCAGCATTTT

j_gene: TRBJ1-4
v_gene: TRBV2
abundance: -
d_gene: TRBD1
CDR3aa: CASSDRDRGFSSTEKLFF
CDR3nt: TGTGCCAGCAGTGACCGGGACAGGGGATTTTCCTCAACAGAAAAACTGTTTTTT

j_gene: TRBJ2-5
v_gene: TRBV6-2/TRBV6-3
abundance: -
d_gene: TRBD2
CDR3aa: CASSSDRSGAATQYF
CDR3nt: TGTGCCAGCAGTTCAGACCGTAGCGGGGCGGCGACCCAGTACTTC

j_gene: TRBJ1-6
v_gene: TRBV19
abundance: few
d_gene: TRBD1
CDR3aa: CASSAQGENSPLHF
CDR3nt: TGTGCCAGTAGTGCACAGGGGGAGAATTCACCCCTCCACTTT

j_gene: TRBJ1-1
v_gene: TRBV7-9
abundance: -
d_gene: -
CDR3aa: CASSLRSGGEAFF
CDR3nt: TGTGCCAGCAGCTTAAGGTCGGGGGGTGAAGCTTTCTTT

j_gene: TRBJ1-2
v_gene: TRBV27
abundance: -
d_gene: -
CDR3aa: CASSPLTVSYGYTF
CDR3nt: TGTGCCAGCAGTCCGTTGACAGTATCCTATGGCTACACCTTC

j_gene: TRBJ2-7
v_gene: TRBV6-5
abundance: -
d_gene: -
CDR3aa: CASRGSSYEQYF
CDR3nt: TGTGCCAGCAGGGGCAGCTCCTACGAGCAGTACTTC

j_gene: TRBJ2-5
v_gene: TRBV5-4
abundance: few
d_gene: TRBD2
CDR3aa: CASSSGGSRETQYF
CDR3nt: TGTGCCAGTTCTAGCGGGGGTTCCCGGGAGACCCAGTACTTC

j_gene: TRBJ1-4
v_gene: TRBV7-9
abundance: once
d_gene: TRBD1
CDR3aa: CASSETGGNEKLFF
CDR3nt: TGTGCCAGCAGCGAGACAGGGGGTAATGAAAAACTGTTTTTT

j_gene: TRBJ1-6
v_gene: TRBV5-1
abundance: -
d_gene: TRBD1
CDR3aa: CASSWGQGAGGPLHF
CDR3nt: TGCGCCAGCAGCTGGGGACAGGGGGCTGGGGGGCCCCTCCACTTT

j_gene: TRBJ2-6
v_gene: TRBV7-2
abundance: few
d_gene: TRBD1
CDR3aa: CASSLRTGAGANVLTF
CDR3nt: TGTGCCAGCAGCTTACGAACAGGGGCTGGGGCCAACGTCCTGACTTTC

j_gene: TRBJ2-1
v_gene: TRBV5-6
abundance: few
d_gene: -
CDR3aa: CASSPLIASEQFF
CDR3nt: TGTGCCAGCAGCCCACTGATAGCGTCTGAGCAGTTCTTC

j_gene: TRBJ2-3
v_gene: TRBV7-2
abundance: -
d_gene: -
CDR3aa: CASSLAGVPSTDTQYF
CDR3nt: TGTGCCAGCAGCTTAGCCGGGGTTCCTAGCACAGATACGCAGTATTTT

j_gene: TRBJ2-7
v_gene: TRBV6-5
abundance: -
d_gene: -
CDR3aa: CASVGAYEQYF
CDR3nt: TGTGCCAGCGTTGGGGCATACGAGCAGTACTTC

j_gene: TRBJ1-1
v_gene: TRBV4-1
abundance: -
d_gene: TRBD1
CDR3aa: CASSQDIWTGRPMNTEAFF
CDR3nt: TGCGCCAGCAGCCAAGATATCTGGACAGGGAGACCCATGAACACTGAAGCTTTCTTT

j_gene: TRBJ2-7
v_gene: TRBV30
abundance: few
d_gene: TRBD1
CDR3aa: CAWRKGTGSGEQYF
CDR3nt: TGTGCCTGGAGAAAGGGGACAGGGTCGGGCGAGCAGTACTTC

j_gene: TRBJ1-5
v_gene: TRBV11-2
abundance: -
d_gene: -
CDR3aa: CASSSAGYGNQPQHF
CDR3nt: TGTGCCAGCAGCTCAGCAGGGTATGGCAATCAGCCCCAGCATTTT

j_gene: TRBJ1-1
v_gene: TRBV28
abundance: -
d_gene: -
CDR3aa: CASSHRAVAAEAFF
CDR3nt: TGTGCCAGCAGCCACAGGGCCGTCGCCGCTGAAGCTTTCTTT

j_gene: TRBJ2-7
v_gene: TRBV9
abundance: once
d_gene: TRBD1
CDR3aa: CASSAGQEIYEQYF
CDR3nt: TGTGCCAGCAGCGCCGGACAGGAAATCTACGAGCAGTACTTC

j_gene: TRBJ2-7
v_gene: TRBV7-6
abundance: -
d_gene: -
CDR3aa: CASSPNRVEQYF
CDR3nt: TGTGCCAGCAGCCCGAACAGGGTCGAGCAGTACTTC

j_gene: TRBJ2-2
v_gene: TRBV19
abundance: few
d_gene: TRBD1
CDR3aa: CASSTLGQPGELFF
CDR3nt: TGTGCCAGTAGTACCTTGGGACAGCCCGGGGAGCTGTTTTTT

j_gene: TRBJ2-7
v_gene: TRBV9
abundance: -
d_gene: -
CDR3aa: CASSVGAGGFSYEQYF
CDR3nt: TGTGCCAGCAGCGTAGGGGCCGGGGGTTTCTCCTACGAGCAGTACTTC

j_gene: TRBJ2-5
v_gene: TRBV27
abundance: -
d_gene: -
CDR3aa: CASRSKQGYQETQYF
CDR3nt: TGTGCCAGCAGGTCGAAGCAGGGGTACCAAGAGACCCAGTACTTC

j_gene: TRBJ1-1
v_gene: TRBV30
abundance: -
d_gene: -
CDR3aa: CAWSSPPPGHMNTEAFF
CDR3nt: TGTGCCTGGAGTTCCCCGCCCCCGGGACACATGAACACTGAAGCTTTCTTT

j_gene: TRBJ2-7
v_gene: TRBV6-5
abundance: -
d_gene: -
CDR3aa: CASSYLQGRSSYEQYF
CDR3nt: TGTGCCAGCAGTTACCTCCAGGGGCGAAGCTCCTACGAGCAGTACTTC

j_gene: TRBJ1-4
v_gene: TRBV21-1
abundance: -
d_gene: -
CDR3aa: CASSYYDSSNHEKLFF
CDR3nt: TGTGCCAGCAGCTACTACGACAGCTCTAATCATGAAAAACTGTTTTTT

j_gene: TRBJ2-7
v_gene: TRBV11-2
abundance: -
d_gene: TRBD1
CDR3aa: CASSLQTGGEQYF
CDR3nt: TGTGCCAGCAGCCTTCAGACAGGGGGCGAGCAGTACTTC

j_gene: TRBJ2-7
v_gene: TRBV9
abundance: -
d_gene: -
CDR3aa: CASSVDGTTSYEQYF
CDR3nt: TGTGCCAGCAGCGTAGATGGCACCACCAGCTACGAGCAGTACTTC

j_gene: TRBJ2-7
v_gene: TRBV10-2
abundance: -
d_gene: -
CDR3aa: CASSHTSPGQYF
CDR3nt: TGCGCCAGCAGTCATACTAGCCCGGGGCAGTACTTC

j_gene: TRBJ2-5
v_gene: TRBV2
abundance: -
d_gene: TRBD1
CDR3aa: CASSRQGLTVETQYF
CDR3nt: TGTGCCAGCAGCAGACAGGGGCTCACAGTGGAGACCCAGTACTTC